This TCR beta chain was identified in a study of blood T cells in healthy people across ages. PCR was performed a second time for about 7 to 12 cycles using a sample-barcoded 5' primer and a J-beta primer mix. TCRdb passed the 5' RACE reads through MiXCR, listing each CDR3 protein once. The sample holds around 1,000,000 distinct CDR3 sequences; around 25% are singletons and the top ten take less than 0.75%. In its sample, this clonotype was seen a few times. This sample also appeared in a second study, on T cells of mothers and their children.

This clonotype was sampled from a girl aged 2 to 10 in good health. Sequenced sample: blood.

The CDR3 DNA follows: TGTGCCAGCAGCCGCTTGGCGGGGGCCTTGACTAGCACAGATACGCAGTATTTT. Protein product: CASSRLAGALTSTDTQYF. The gene calls are TRBV4-2 and TRBJ2-3; perhaps TRBD2 as D (7 bases). In germline, CDR1 is LGHNA, CDR2 YNFKEQ. There are 18 residues in the CDR3. V was pared by 4 bases and J by 0 bases, with 20 bases between.